The 13 T cell receptor beta chains below come from one sample, sequenced in a study of T cell repertoires in cytomegalovirus infection. TCRdb re-called the reads through MiXCR, storing one row per CDR3 protein. The sample has approximately 700,000 distinct CDR3 sequences; about 40% are singletons. Sequenced input: PBMCs. The receptor source for this set is a human donor in good health (CMV status not recorded). Some clones in this sample may be carry-over from other donors' samples.

The gene calls are TRBV28 and TRBJ2-3, with a weak D call TRBD1 (5 bases). V dropped 2 bases and J dropped 0 bases, with 15 bases sitting between them. The length of the CDR3 is 17 residues. Germline V gene sequence: CDR1 MDHEN, CDR2 SYDVKM. The CDR3 here is CASSLSIGHRSTDTQYF. Written as DNA, the CDR3 is TGTGCCAGCAGTTTAAGTATTGGACACCGAAGCACAGATACGCAGTATTTT.

The chain is built from TRBV6-5 and TRBJ2-2; TRBD1 agrees at 9 bases. V was clipped by 2 bases and J by 4 bases; unmatched bases: 8. The CDR3 runs to 17 residues. In germline, CDR1 is MNHEY, CDR2 SVGAGI. The CDR3 here is CASSYQGTGLGTGELFF. The CDR3 DNA reads TGTGCCAGCAGTTACCAGGGGACAGGGTTGGGCACCGGGGAGCTGTTTTTT.

This clonotype was seen a few times. This sequence joins TRBV27 and TRBJ2-1, with unresolved D. Germline-derived CDR1 and CDR2 are MNHEY and SMNVEV (reference sequence). This CDR3 has 13 amino acids. V was pared by 6 bases and J by 9 bases, with 15 bases between. This CDR3 reads CASSAILNGEQFF. The CDR3 coding sequence is TGTGCCAGCAGCGCCATCCTAAACGGTGAGCAGTTCTTC.

This clonotype was detected a few times. V is TRBV6-8 and J is TRBJ1-6; 7 nucleotides align to TRBD1. The CDR3 is 18 residues long. Per germline, CDR1 MNHGY and CDR2 SAAAGT. J was trimmed by 6 bases and V by 0 bases; bases with no gene match: 11. The CDR3 loop reads CASSYSWGQLARNSPLHF. CDR3 nucleotides: TGTGCCAGCAGTTACTCTTGGGGACAGCTGGCGCGTAATTCACCCCTCCACTTT.

This clonotype was seen a handful of times. The chain combines TRBV10-3 with TRBJ2-3, with 8 bases lining up with TRBD1. The CDR3 spans 15 residues. CDR1 ENHRY and CDR2 SYGVKD come from the germline V gene. V lost 4 bases to trimming and J lost 1 base; unmatched junction nucleotides: 4. The CDR3 DNA sequence: TGTGCCATCAGTGGGACAGGGCGCGGCACAGATACGCAGTATTTT. Amino acid sequence: CAISGTGRGTDTQYF.

The rearrangement uses TRBV7-6 and TRBJ2-2; TRBD2 matches at 8 bases. With V trimmed by 5 bases and J by 0 bases, 14 bases remained unmatched. The CDR3 totals 19 residues. Germline CDR1 and CDR2: SGHVS and FNYEAQ. The CDR3 protein is CASSRRPGGGGSNTGELFF. CDR3 bases: TGTGCCAGCAGCCGCCGCCCGGGAGGGGGGGGCTCGAACACCGGGGAGCTGTTTTTT. The variable domain in full, with the rest retrieved from reference TRBV7-6 and TRBJ2-2, is GAGVSQSPRYKVTKRGQDVALRCDPISGHVSLYWYRQALGQGPEFLTYFNYEAQQDKSGLPNDRFSAERPEGSISTLTIQRTEQRDSAMYRCASSRRPGGGGSNTGELFFGEGSRLTVL.

Worth noting for this clonotype: The CDR3 does not close with the conserved phenylalanine or tryptophan, likely indicating a read error. The rearrangement uses TRBV4-1 and TRBJ2-3; 10 nucleotides line up with TRBD2. Germline assignment: CDR1 MGHRA and CDR2 YSYEKL. The V gene end was trimmed by 4 bases and the J gene end by 2 bases; junction bases not matched to a gene: 6. The CDR3 loop spans 16 amino acids. The DNA for the CDR3 is TGCGCCAGCAGCCTTCGACTAGCGGGCTACACAGATACGCAGTATTTG. Protein sequence: CASSLRLAGYTDTQYL.

This clonotype has a count of ten or more. This sequence joins TRBV7-2 and TRBJ2-3, with D hard to call. The germline CDR1 and CDR2 sequences are SGHTA and FQGNSA. V lost 1 base and J 2 bases, leaving 7 bases between the germline ends. The CDR3 extends over 14 amino acids. The CDR3 nucleotides read TGTGCCAGCAGCTTAGGAATGTTCACAGATACGCAGTATTTT. It encodes CASSLGMFTDTQYF.

Remarks on this clonotype: At one end, the junction sequence differs from germline, possibly due to a read error. The rearrangement uses TRBV4-3 and TRBJ1-2; D gene unclear. Per the germline V gene, CDR1 is LGHNA and CDR2 is YSLEER. The CDR3 covers 14 residues. DNA for the CDR3: TGCGCCAGCAGACAAGATGACGGGAATGTGGGCTACACCTTC. Its protein product is CASRQDDGNVGYTF.

Ten or more counts support this clonotype. The chain combines TRBV7-2 with TRBJ1-1, with TRBD1 matching over 7 bases. Germline CDR1 is SGHTA and CDR2 is FQGNSA. V trimming: 7 bases; J trimming: 2 bases; junction bases outside the gene matches: 7. This CDR3 contains 14 residues. The CDR3 DNA reads TGTGCCAGCAAGTTGGGACAGATCAACACTGAAGCTTTCTTT. Translating gives CASKLGQINTEAFF.

On this clonotype itself: A read error may account for a junction end that differs from germline. The CDR3 reads CASSPEPGQGAYVYTF. The CDR3 nucleotides read TGTGCAAGCAGCCCGGAACCGGGACAGGGGGCGTATGTCTACACCTTC. The V and J genes are TRBV7-2 and TRBJ1-2; 12 bases are a match to TRBD1. CDR3 length: 16 residues. Germline loops: CDR1 SGHTA, CDR2 FQGNSA.

This clonotype was picked up many times. V gene TRBV7-2 combines with J gene TRBJ1-2; D call uncertain. Germline CDR1 SGHTA, CDR2 FQGNSA. This CDR3 is 13 amino acids long. V was clipped by 3 bases and J by 4 bases, with 9 bases between them. The CDR3 region is CASSFSSIYGYTF. The CDR3 bases are TGTGCCAGCAGCTTCTCTTCAATCTATGGCTACACCTTC.

This clonotype has ten or more counts. This sequence joins TRBV4-2 and TRBJ2-1, with a possible D match to TRBD2 (5 bases). V lost 1 base and J lost 0, with 10 bases in between. Germline V gives CDR1 LGHNA, CDR2 YNFKEQ. The length of the CDR3 is 16 residues. The DNA of the CDR3 is TGTGCCAGCAGCCAAGCCAGCGGCAACTCCTACAATGAGCAGTTCTTC. This encodes CASSQASGNSYNEQFF.